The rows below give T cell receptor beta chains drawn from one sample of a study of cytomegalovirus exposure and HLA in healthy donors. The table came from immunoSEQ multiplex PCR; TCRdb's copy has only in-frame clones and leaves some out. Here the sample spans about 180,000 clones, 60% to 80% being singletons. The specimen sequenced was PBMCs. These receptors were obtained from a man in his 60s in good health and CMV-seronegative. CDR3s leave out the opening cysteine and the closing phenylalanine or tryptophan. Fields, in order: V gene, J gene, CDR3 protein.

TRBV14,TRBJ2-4,ASSQTGHNPLAKNIQY
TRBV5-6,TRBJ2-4,ASSSPGVGKNIQY
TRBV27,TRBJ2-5,ASSLSAWETQY
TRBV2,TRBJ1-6,ASSEEQGYSPLH
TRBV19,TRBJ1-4,ASSPLTGLNEKLF
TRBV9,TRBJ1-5,ASSVSSGDQPQH
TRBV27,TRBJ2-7,ARGRGGTHEQY
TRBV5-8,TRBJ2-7,ASSFQGAYEQY
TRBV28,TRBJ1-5,ASSLTGDWGSNQPQH
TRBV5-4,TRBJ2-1,ASSTGQGASNEQF
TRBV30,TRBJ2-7,AWSGRRTSGKLYEQY
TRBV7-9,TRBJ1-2,ASSSYRDRGHGYP
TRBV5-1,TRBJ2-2,ASSPWTGAGELF
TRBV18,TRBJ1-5,ASSPGPDLSNQPQH
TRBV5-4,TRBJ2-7,ASSGWGGYEQY
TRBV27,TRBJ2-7,ASSSALAGGSYEQY
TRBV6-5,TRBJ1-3,ASRSTGRNTIY
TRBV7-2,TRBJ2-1,ASSQFRAGDEQF
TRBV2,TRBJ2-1,ASNFRVGNEQF
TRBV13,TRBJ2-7,ASTPGGAPYEQY
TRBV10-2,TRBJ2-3,ASSESGGAGPLGDTQY
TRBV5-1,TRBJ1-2,ASSIGTGLNYGYP
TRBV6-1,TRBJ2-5,ASRPVGAYQETQY
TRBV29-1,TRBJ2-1,SVEIGGGPYNEQF
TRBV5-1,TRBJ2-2,ASSLLTSGSSGELF
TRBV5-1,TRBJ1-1,ASSLGQGPYKAF
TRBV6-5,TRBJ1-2,ASSYHRDRDYGYT
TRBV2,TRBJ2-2,ASRTGYGNTGELF
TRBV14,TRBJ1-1,ASSQVRSGATEAF
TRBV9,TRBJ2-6,ASSPTSRESYSGANVLT
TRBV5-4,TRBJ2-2,ASSLAGNPGELF